Listed below are T cell receptor beta chains from one sample, sequenced in a study of identical twins. TCRdb redid the calling of the 5' RACE reads with MiXCR, one entry per CDR3 protein. The data contain 700,000 to 950,000 distinct CDR3 sequences, about 12% of them singletons. These records were also assigned to another study, of yellow fever vaccine responses in identical twins.

What was sequenced was PBMCs. The receptors come from a woman in her late teens or twenties in good health. CDR3s include the opening cysteine and the closing phenylalanine or tryptophan. The order of the fields is J gene, D gene, clone size, V gene, CDR3 protein, CDR3 DNA. The D gene is left open where the match is weak. A clone size is listed for some rows: how often the clone was seen (once, few, many), or a class if it is expanded.

>TRBJ1-6|NA|few|TRBV6-1
CASTMRGFSYNSPLHF
TGTGCCAGCACCATGAGGGGGTTCTCCTATAATTCACCCCTCCACTTT
>TRBJ2-3|NA|NA|TRBV20-1
CSARDRLAASTDTQYF
TGCAGTGCTAGAGATAGATTAGCGGCTAGCACAGATACGCAGTATTTT
>TRBJ2-1|TRBD2|NA|TRBV5-5
CASSLGTSGMSYNEQFF
TGTGCCAGCAGCTTGGGGACTAGCGGGATGTCCTACAATGAGCAGTTCTTC
>TRBJ2-1|TRBD2|few|TRBV5-1
CASSLRTSGRVSYNEQFF
TGCGCCAGCAGCCTCCGGACTAGCGGGAGAGTGTCCTACAATGAGCAGTTCTTC
>TRBJ2-2|TRBD1|few|TRBV20-1
CSASDDRGTGELFF
TGCAGTGCTAGCGACGACAGGGGCACCGGGGAGCTGTTTTTT
>TRBJ2-5|NA|few|TRBV9
CASSPSPGGAGETQYF
TGTGCCAGCAGCCCATCCCCGGGGGGCGCTGGGGAGACCCAGTACTTC
>TRBJ2-7|TRBD1|NA|TRBV5-6
CATLDRARSHYEQYF
TGTGCCACCCTGGACAGGGCTAGGAGTCACTACGAGCAGTACTTC
>TRBJ1-1|TRBD1|NA|TRBV12-3/TRBV12-4
CASSLTGGKGVAFF
TGTGCCAGCAGTTTGACAGGGGGCAAGGGAGTTGCTTTCTTT
>TRBJ1-2|NA|NA|TRBV27
CASSYAAGGGNGYTF
TGTGCCAGCAGTTACGCGGCCGGCGGGGGTAATGGCTACACCTTC
>TRBJ2-3|NA|once|TRBV28
CASSAYGGGTDTQYF
TGTGCCAGCAGCGCGTACGGTGGGGGAACAGATACGCAGTATTTT
>TRBJ1-2|NA|few|TRBV3-1
CASSQDKGVGGYTF
TGTGCCAGCAGCCAAGACAAGGGCGTTGGTGGCTACACCTTC
>TRBJ2-1|NA|NA|TRBV12-3/TRBV12-4
CASSPTGGGSYNEQFF
TGTGCCAGCAGCCCTACAGGGGGGGGCTCCTACAATGAGCAGTTCTTC
>TRBJ1-5|NA|NA|TRBV7-2
CASSSRVGDSNQPQHF
TGTGCCAGCAGCTCGCGTGTGGGGGATAGCAATCAGCCCCAGCATTTT
>TRBJ2-7|TRBD2|NA|TRBV15
CATSRGLAGAFNSYEQYF
TGTGCCACCAGCAGAGGACTAGCGGGAGCCTTCAACTCCTACGAGCAGTACTTC
>TRBJ2-5|NA|many|TRBV12-3/TRBV12-4
CASSFSYLGAQETQYF
TGTGCCAGCAGTTTTTCTTATCTCGGGGCCCAAGAGACCCAGTACTTC
>TRBJ1-2|NA|NA|TRBV7-6
CASSFKTADFYGYTF
TGTGCCAGCAGCTTTAAGACTGCCGACTTCTATGGCTACACCTTC